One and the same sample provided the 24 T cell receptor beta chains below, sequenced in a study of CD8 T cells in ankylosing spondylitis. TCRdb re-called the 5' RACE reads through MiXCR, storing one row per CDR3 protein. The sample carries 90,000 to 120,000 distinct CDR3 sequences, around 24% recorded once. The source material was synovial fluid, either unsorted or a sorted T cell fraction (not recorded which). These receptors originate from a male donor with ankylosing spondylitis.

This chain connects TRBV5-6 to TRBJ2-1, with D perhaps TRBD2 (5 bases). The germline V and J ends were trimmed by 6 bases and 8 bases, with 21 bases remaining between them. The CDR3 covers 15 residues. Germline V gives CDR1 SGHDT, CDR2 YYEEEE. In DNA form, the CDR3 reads TGTGCCAGCACCACACCCGAGGGTCGATTCGATGAGCAGTTCTTC. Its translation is CASTTPEGRFDEQFF.

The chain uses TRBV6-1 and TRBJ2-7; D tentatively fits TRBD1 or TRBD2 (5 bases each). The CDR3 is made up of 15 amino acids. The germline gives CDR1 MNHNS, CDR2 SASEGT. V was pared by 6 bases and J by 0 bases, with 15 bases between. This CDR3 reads CASSPSGLHSYEQYV. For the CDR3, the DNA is TGTGCCAGCAGCCCATCGGGGCTCCACTCCTACGAGCAGTACGTC.

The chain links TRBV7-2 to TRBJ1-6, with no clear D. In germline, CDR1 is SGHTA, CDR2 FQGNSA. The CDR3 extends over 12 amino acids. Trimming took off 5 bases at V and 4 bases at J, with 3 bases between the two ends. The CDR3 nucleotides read TGTGCCAGCAGCAAGTATAATTCACCCCTCCACTTT. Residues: CASSKYNSPLHF. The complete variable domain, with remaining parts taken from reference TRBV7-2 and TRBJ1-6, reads GAGVSQSPSNKVTEKGKDVELRCDPISGHTALYWYRQSLGQGLEFLIYFQGNSAPDKSGLPSDRFSAERTGGSVSTLTIQRTQQEDSAVYLCASSKYNSPLHFGNGTRLTVT.

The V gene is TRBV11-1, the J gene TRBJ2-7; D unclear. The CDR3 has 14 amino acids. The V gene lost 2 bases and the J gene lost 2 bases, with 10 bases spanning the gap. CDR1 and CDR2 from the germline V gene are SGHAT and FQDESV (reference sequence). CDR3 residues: CASSLFGRTYEQYF. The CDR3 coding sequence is TGTGCCAGCAGCTTATTTGGCCGTACCTACGAGCAGTACTTC.

The CDR3 loop is CASSPAGESGNTIYF. In DNA form, the CDR3 reads TGTGCCAGCAGCCCGGCAGGGGAGTCTGGAAACACCATATATTTT. V and J are TRBV5-6 and TRBJ1-3; D possibly corresponds to TRBD1 (6 bases). Germline assignment: CDR1 SGHDT and CDR2 YYEEEE. V was pared by 4 bases and J by 1 base, with 12 bases between. This CDR3 contains 15 residues.

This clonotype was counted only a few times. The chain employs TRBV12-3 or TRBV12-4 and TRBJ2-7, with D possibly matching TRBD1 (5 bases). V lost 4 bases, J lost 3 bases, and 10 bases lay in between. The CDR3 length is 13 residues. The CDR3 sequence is CASSSDSIYEQYF. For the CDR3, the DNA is TGTGCCAGCAGTTCAGACAGCATCTACGAGCAGTACTTC.

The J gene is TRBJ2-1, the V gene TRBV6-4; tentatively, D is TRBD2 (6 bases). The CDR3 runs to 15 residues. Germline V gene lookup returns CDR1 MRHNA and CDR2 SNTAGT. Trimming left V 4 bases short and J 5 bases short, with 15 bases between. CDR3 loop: CASSGGGLGNNEQFF. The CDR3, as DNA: TGTGCCAGCAGTGGAGGAGGGCTGGGGAACAATGAGCAGTTCTTC.

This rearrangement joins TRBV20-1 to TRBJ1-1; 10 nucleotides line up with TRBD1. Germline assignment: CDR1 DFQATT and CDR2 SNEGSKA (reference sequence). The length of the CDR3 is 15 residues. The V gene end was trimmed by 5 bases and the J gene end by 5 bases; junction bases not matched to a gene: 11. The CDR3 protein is CSAPPLVGQGTEAFF. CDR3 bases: TGCAGTGCTCCCCCTCTCGTGGGACAGGGGACTGAAGCTTTCTTT.

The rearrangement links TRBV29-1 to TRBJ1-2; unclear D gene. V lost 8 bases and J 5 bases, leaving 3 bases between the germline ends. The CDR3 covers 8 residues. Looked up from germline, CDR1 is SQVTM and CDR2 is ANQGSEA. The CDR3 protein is CSRYGYTF. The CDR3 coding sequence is TGCAGCCGTTATGGCTACACCTTC.

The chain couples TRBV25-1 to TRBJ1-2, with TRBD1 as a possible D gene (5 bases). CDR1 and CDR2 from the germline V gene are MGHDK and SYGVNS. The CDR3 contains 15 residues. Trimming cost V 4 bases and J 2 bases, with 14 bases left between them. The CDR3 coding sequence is TGTGCCAGCAGTGCCTACTCGGGGGTGAACTATGGCTACACCTTC. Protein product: CASSAYSGVNYGYTF.

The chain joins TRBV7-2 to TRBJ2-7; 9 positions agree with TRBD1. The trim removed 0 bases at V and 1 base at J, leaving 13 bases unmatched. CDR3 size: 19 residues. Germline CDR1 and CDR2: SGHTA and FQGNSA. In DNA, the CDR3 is TGTGCCAGCAGCTTAGCGCACAATTGGGGGACAGGGTATTCCTACGAGCAGTACGTC. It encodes CASSLAHNWGTGYSYEQYV.

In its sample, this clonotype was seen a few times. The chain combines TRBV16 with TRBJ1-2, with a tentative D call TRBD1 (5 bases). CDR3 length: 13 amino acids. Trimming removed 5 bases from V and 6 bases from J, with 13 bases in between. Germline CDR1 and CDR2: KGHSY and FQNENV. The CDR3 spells CASSITGVDGYTF. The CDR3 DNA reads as TGTGCCAGCAGCATAACAGGAGTGGATGGCTACACCTTC.

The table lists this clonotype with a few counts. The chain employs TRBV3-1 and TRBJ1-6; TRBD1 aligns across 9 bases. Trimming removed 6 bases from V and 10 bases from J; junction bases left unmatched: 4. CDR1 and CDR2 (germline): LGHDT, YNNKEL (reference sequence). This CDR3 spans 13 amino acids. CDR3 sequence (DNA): TGTGCCAGCAGGGGACAGGGTGACTCACCCCTCCACTTT. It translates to CASRGQGDSPLHF.

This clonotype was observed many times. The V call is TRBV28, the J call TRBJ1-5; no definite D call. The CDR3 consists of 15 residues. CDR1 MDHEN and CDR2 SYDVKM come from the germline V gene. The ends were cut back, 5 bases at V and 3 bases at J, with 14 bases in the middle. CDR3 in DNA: TGTGCCAGCAGTGCCTTGGGCGGGCACAATCAGCCCCAGCATTTT. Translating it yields CASSALGGHNQPQHF.

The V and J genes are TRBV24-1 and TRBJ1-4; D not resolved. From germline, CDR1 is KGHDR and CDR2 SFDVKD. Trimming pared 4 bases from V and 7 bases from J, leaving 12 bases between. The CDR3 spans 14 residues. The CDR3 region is CATSEGRVGEKLFF. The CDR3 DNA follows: TGTGCCACCAGTGAAGGGAGAGTTGGTGAAAAACTGTTTTTT.

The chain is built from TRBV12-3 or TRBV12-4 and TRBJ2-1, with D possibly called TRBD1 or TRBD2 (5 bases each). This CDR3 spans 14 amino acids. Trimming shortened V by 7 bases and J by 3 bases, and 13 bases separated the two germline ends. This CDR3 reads CASIREQGYNEQFF. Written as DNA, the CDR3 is TGTGCCAGCATAAGGGAGCAGGGCTACAATGAGCAGTTCTTC.

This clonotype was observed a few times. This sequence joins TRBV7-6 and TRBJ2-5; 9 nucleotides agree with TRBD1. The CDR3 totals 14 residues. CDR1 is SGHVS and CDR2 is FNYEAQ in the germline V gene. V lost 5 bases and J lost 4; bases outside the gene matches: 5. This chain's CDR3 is CASSTRTGVETQYF. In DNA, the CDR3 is TGTGCCAGCAGCACGCGGACAGGGGTAGAGACCCAGTACTTC.

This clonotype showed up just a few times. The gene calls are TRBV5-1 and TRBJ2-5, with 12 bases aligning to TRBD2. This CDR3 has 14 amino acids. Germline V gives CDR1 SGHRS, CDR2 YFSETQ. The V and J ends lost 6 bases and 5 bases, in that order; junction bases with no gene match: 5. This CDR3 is CASTSSGRVETQYF. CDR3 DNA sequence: TGCGCCAGCACCTCTAGCGGGAGGGTGGAGACCCAGTACTTC. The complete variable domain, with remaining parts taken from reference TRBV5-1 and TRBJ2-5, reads KAGVTQTPRYLIKTRGQQVTLSCSPISGHRSVSWYQQTPGQGLQFLFEYFSETQRNKGNFPGRFSGRQFSNSRSEMNVSTLELGDSALYLCASTSSGRVETQYFGPGTRLLVL.

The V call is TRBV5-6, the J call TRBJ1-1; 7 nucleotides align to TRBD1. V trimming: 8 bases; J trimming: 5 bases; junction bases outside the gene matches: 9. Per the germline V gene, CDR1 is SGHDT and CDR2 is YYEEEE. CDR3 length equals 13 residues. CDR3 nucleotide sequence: TGTGCCAGTAGCGAGGGGGCGTCTACTGAAGCTTTCTTT. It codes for CASSEGASTEAFF. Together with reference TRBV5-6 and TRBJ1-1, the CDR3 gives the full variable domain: DAGVTQSPTHLIKTRGQQVTLRCSPKSGHDTVSWYQQALGQGPQFIFQYYEEEERQRGNFPDRFSGHQFPNYSSELNVNALLLGDSALYLCASSEGASTEAFFGQGTRLTVV.

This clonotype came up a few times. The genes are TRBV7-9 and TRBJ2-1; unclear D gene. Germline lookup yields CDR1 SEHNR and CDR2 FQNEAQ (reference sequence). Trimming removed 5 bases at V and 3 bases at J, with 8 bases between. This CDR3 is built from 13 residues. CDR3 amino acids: CASSKRDYNEQFF. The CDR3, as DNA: TGTGCCAGCAGCAAACGAGACTACAATGAGCAGTTCTTC.

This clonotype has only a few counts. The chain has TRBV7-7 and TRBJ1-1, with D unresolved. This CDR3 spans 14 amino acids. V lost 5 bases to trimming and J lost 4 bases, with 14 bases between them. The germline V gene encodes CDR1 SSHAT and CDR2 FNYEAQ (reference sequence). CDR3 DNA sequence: TGTGCCAGCAGCCCTGGCAGTTGGAGCACTGAAGCTTTCTTT. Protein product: CASSPGSWSTEAFF.

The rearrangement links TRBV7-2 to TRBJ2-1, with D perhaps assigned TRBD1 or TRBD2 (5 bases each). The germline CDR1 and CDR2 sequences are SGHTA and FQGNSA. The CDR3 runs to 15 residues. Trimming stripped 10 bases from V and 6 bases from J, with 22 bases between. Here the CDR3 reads CATQPGPTLGNEQFF. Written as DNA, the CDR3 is TGTGCCACCCAACCGGGACCAACTTTGGGCAATGAGCAGTTCTTC. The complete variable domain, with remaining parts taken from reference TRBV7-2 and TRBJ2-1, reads GAGVSQSPSNKVTEKGKDVELRCDPISGHTALYWYRQSLGQGLEFLIYFQGNSAPDKSGLPSDRFSAERTGGSVSTLTIQRTQQEDSAVYLCATQPGPTLGNEQFFGPGTRLTVL.

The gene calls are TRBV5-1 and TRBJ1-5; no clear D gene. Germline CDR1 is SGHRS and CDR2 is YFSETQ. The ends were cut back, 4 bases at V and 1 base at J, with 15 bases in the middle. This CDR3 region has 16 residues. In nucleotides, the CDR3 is TGCGCCAGCAGCCCCTCCGGGTTGGGCAGCAATCAGCCCCAGCATTTT. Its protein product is CASSPSGLGSNQPQHF. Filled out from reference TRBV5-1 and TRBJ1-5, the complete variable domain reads KAGVTQTPRYLIKTRGQQVTLSCSPISGHRSVSWYQQTPGQGLQFLFEYFSETQRNKGNFPGRFSGRQFSNSRSEMNVSTLELGDSALYLCASSPSGLGSNQPQHFGDGTRLSIL.

The CDR3 DNA is TGTGCCAGCAGCCGTGGACAGGGTGGCGATCTGTACGTC. Translating it yields CASSRGQGGDLYV. The chain couples TRBV3-1 to TRBJ2-7; 8 nucleotides agree with TRBD1. CDR3 length equals 13 residues. With 4 bases clipped from V and 12 bases from J, the junction kept 11 bases outside the gene matches. Germline V CDR1 and CDR2: LGHDT, YNNKEL (reference sequence).